This section outlines one T cell receptor (beta chain) sequence together with its context. The data belong to a study of T cell responses to AZD1222 COVID-19 vaccine. Across the whole study: Pooled together were second doses at about 4 or about 12 weeks.

Clones were read by immunoSEQ multiplex PCR, and TCRdb kept only the in-frame ones, dropping some. The sample records 150,000 to 200,000 clones, 80% to 95% being singletons. The CDR3 has 13 amino acids. CDR1 MNHEY and CDR2 SVGAGI come from the germline V gene. V lost 2 bases and J lost 7, with 8 bases in between. Source: peripheral blood, taken on day 0 of AZD1222 vaccination. This sequence originates from an adult in good health. V gene TRBV6-5 combines with J gene TRBJ2-2; no firm D call. CDR3 DNA sequence: TGTGCCAGCAGTTACCAGAGCAGCGGGGAGCTGTTTTTT. Its translation: CASSYQSSGELFF.